The 7 T cell receptor beta chains below come from one sample, sequenced in a study of CD8 T cells in Susac syndrome. A quantity of roughly 0.5 to 1 ug RNA underwent reverse transcription using random hexamers. MiXCR, run by TCRdb on the immunoSEQ multiplex PCR reads, gives a single entry per CDR3 protein. The top ten hold 0.09% to 0.1% of the sample, which has 150,000 to 200,000 distinct CDR3 sequences, roughly 95% seen once. Sequencing was performed on CD4+ T cells from PBMCs. The receptors shown here come from a human donor with multiple sclerosis.

The chain has TRBV6-5 and TRBJ2-7; D remains ambiguous. Germline V gene lookup returns CDR1 MNHEY and CDR2 SVGAGI. The V end lost 6 bases, the J end lost 7 bases, and 7 bases lay between the germline ends. There are 10 residues in the CDR3. CDR3 amino acids: CASSSREQYF. CDR3 sequence (DNA): TGTGCCAGCAGCAGCAGGGAGCAGTACTTC.

The rearrangement links TRBV9 to TRBJ2-2; no reliable D call. The CDR3 extends over 14 amino acids. Germline CDR1 SGDLS, CDR2 YYNGEE. Deletions cut 0 bases from V and 1 base from J, with 4 bases between. This CDR3 is CASSVALNTGELFF. The CDR3 coding sequence is TGTGCCAGCAGCGTAGCCCTGAACACCGGGGAGCTGTTTTTT.

CDR3: CASTRQGSPLNEQFF. As DNA, the CDR3 is TGTGCCAGTACCCGACAGGGATCCCCCCTCAATGAGCAGTTCTTC. The V gene is TRBV19, the J gene TRBJ2-1; 7 bases are a match to TRBD1. The V and J ends lost 7 bases and 6 bases, in that order; junction bases with no gene match: 12. The V gene's germline CDR1 is LNHDA and CDR2 SQIVND (reference sequence). CDR3 length equals 15 residues. Combining the CDR3 with reference TRBV19 and TRBJ2-1 gives the whole variable domain DGGITQSPKYLFRKEGQNVTLSCEQNLNHDAMYWYRQDPGQGLRLIYYSQIVNDFQKGDIAEGYSVSREKKESFPLTVTSAQKNPTAFYLCASTRQGSPLNEQFFGPGTRLTVL.

V gene TRBV6-5 combines with J gene TRBJ1-1, with D unclear. The CDR3 covers 16 residues. Deletions cut 0 bases from V and 8 bases from J, with 19 bases between. Germline V gives CDR1 MNHEY, CDR2 SVGAGI. The CDR3 spells CASSYSFQPLLREAFF. In DNA form, the CDR3 reads TGTGCCAGCAGTTACTCGTTCCAACCGCTTCTGAGGGAAGCTTTCTTT.

The genes are TRBV10-2 and TRBJ1-2; no clear D. The germline V gene has CDR1 WSHSY and CDR2 SAAADI. Trimming took off 6 bases at V and 5 bases at J, with 13 bases between the two ends. This CDR3 is 13 amino acids long. The CDR3 DNA reads as TGCGCCAGCAGCGCCGGGAGAGAATATGGCTACACCTTC. The encoded protein is CASSAGREYGYTF.

This rearrangement joins TRBV18 to TRBJ1-2; 11 bases align to TRBD1. With V trimmed by 3 bases and J by 5 bases, 5 bases remained unmatched. CDR3 length: 15 amino acids. Germline-derived CDR1 and CDR2 are KGHSH and LQKENI. CDR3 in amino acids: CASSPRDRGLYGYTF. CDR3 nucleotides: TGTGCCAGCTCACCTCGGGACAGGGGGTTATATGGCTACACCTTC.

The chain links TRBV5-4 to TRBJ1-1; no definite D call. In germline, CDR1 is SGHNT, CDR2 YYREEE (reference sequence). V lost 0 bases, J lost 6 bases, and 12 bases lay in between. The CDR3 covers 14 residues. CDR3 amino acids: CASSLGREESEAFF. The DNA for the CDR3 is TGTGCCAGCAGCTTGGGGAGGGAAGAGTCTGAAGCTTTCTTT.